This T cell receptor beta chain was identified in a study of CD8 T cell repertoires and HIV-1 epitope variants. Whole-study context: 1M T cells were kept uncultured as a baseline. The study, taken as a whole, reports: No clonotypes responded to the TAALDMSHF plasma variant; about five recognized KF9, one HW9.

This CDR3 contains 14 residues. V lost 6 bases, J lost 1 base, and 13 bases lay in between. Per germline, CDR1 WNHNN and CDR2 SYGVQD (reference sequence). This table comes from immunoSEQ multiplex PCR, and its TCRdb copy is limited to in-frame clones, with some not included. Seen here are about 5,900 clones, around 62% observed once, and the top ten hold 45%. In this sample, this clone turned up a few times. Its specificity is unknown. This TCR was recovered from a male donor with HIV. Sequencing input: cultured CD8+ T cells derived from PBMCs. J is TRBJ2-7 and V is TRBV10-1, with D perhaps given as TRBD1 or TRBD2 (5 bases each). CDR3 in DNA: TGCGCCAGCAGCCGGGACCTCAATTCCTACGAGCAGTACTTC. Translated, it gives CASSRDLNSYEQYF.